These T cell receptor beta chains were read from a single sample in a study of blood T cell repertoires in COVID-19. Profiled with immunoSEQ multiplex PCR; TCRdb holds only in-frame clones, not every one. This repertoire shows some 670,000 clones, about 90% found once; its top ten account for 0.2% to 0.3%. Sequencing was done on a sample of peripheral blood. The receptor source for this set is a woman between 18 and 29 years old with acute or convalescent COVID-19. The CDR3 runs from the conserved cysteine through the conserved F or W. D genes are given only for firm matches. Not all rows give a size; the values are once, few, many and, for expanded clones, a class.

J gene,V gene,clone size,D gene,CDR3 protein,CDR3 DNA
TRBJ2-7,TRBV6-5,NA,NA,CASWGDSYEQYF,TGTGCCAGCTGGGGGGACTCCTACGAGCAGTACTTC
TRBJ1-5,TRBV6-5,NA,TRBD1,CASSPGGGRDQPQHF,TGTGCCAGCAGTCCAGGGGGCGGGCGGGATCAGCCCCAGCATTTT
TRBJ1-6,TRBV5-5,NA,NA,CASSLPSNSPLHF,TGTGCCAGCAGCTTGCCCAGTAATTCACCCCTCCACTTT
TRBJ1-2,TRBV7-6,few,TRBD1,CASSLRTGVGYGYTF,TGTGCCAGCAGCCTACGGACAGGGGTCGGCTATGGCTACACCTTC
TRBJ1-2,TRBV29-1,NA,NA,CSSSTGYGYTF,TGCAGCTCCTCGACAGGCTATGGCTACACCTTC
TRBJ1-2,TRBV2,NA,TRBD1,CASSEALGQDVYGYTF,TGTGCCAGCAGTGAAGCCCTAGGACAGGATGTCTATGGCTACACCTTC
TRBJ1-1,TRBV7-2,NA,TRBD1,CASSWPGRAQGFPEAFF,TGTGCCAGCAGCTGGCCCGGACGGGCACAGGGGTTTCCTGAAGCTTTCTTT
TRBJ2-1,TRBV5-5,NA,TRBD1,CASSSGQGAYNEQFF,TGTGCCAGCAGCTCAGGACAGGGGGCCTACAATGAGCAGTTCTTC
TRBJ2-1,TRBV7-2,NA,TRBD2,CASSPNSGGVDEQFF,TGTGCCAGCAGCCCAAATAGCGGGGGTGTAGATGAGCAGTTCTTC
TRBJ1-6,TRBV13,NA,TRBD1,CASSQPHRGQDSPLHF,TGTGCCAGCAGCCAACCCCACAGGGGGCAAGATTCACCCCTCCACTTT
TRBJ2-1,TRBV9,NA,NA,CASRGSINEQFF,TGTGCCAGCAGGGGCAGCATCAATGAGCAGTTCTTC
TRBJ1-4,TRBV7-9,NA,NA,CASVRDSGNEKLFF,TGTGCCAGCGTTCGGGACTCGGGAAACGAAAAACTGTTTTTT
TRBJ2-1,TRBV2,NA,NA,CASRRGKQGYNEQFF,TGTGCCAGCAGGAGGGGGAAACAGGGATACAATGAGCAGTTCTTC
TRBJ2-7,TRBV10-3,once,TRBD1,CAISRGDRLSYEQYF,TGTGCCATCAGCAGAGGGGACAGGTTATCCTACGAGCAGTACTTC
TRBJ2-2,TRBV19,NA,TRBD1,CASNRDRANTGELFF,TGTGCCAGCAACCGGGACAGGGCTAACACCGGGGAGCTGTTTTTT
TRBJ2-3,TRBV1,NA,NA,CTSSRSGGSTDTQYF,TGCACCAGCAGCCGAAGCGGGGGAAGCACAGATACGCAGTATTTT
TRBJ1-5,TRBV5-1,NA,TRBD1,CASSLEPVGQGKQPQHF,TGCGCCAGCAGCTTGGAGCCAGTTGGACAGGGGAAACAGCCCCAGCATTTT
TRBJ1-1,TRBV5-1,NA,NA,CASRVWAGEKLGTEAFF,TGCGCCAGCAGGGTATGGGCAGGGGAAAAGTTGGGGACTGAAGCTTTCTTT
TRBJ1-6,TRBV6-2/TRBV6-3,NA,TRBD1,CASSRTGTGNSPLHF,TGTGCCAGCAGCCGAACTGGGACAGGGAATTCACCCCTCCACTTT
TRBJ1-4,TRBV5-1,NA,NA,CASSLDSNEKLFF,TGCGCCAGCAGCTTGGACAGTAATGAAAAACTGTTTTTT
TRBJ2-3,TRBV6-1,NA,TRBD2,CASSEFPGGRADTQYF,TGTGCCAGCAGTGAATTTCCGGGGGGGCGGGCAGATACGCAGTATTTT
TRBJ2-1,TRBV7-3,NA,TRBD1,CASSLSETGNEQFF,TGTGCCAGCAGCTTAAGTGAGACAGGGAATGAGCAGTTCTTC
TRBJ2-3,TRBV7-9,NA,NA,CASSFSSPTDTQYF,TGTGCCAGCAGCTTTAGCAGCCCCACAGATACGCAGTATTTT
TRBJ2-7,TRBV20-1,NA,NA,CSARVPDEQYF,TGCAGTGCTAGAGTCCCGGACGAGCAGTACTTC
TRBJ2-6,TRBV7-6,NA,TRBD1,CASSLATGPSGANVLTF,TGTGCCAGCAGCCTTGCGACAGGGCCCTCTGGGGCCAACGTCCTGACTTTC
TRBJ1-5,TRBV18,NA,TRBD1,CASSPTGVNQPQHF,TGTGCCAGCTCACCGACAGGGGTGAATCAGCCCCAGCATTTT
TRBJ2-4,TRBV11-2,NA,TRBD1,CASSLPDLTTAKGALQYF,TGTGCCAGCAGCTTACCCGATCTTACCACAGCGAAGGGGGCCCTTCAGTACTTC
TRBJ2-5,TRBV12-5,NA,TRBD2,CASGLLSLLAGGQETQYF,TGTGCTAGTGGTTTGCTCTCTCTTCTAGCGGGGGGACAAGAGACCCAGTACTTC
TRBJ2-6,TRBV7-9,NA,NA,CASSLGVSGANVLTF,TGTGCCAGCAGCTTAGGAGTCTCTGGGGCCAACGTCCTGACTTTC
TRBJ1-1,TRBV10-3,NA,NA,CAISEAGRTDHDTEAFF,TGTGCCATCAGTGAGGCAGGGCGAACTGATCACGACACTGAAGCTTTCTTT
TRBJ2-5,TRBV4-1,NA,NA,CASSQGQRQETQYF,TGCGCCAGCAGCCAAGGACAACGCCAAGAGACCCAGTACTTC
TRBJ2-2,TRBV3-1/TRBV3-2,NA,NA,CASSPIQETGELFF,TGTGCCAGCAGCCCGATACAGGAGACCGGGGAGCTGTTTTTT
TRBJ2-1,TRBV4-3,NA,NA,CASSPGGGRNEQFF,TGCGCCAGCAGCCCTGGAGGAGGGAGGAATGAGCAGTTCTTC
TRBJ1-2,TRBV6-5,NA,TRBD1,CASSRDSNYGYTF,TGTGCCAGCAGTAGGGACAGCAACTATGGCTACACCTTC
TRBJ1-1,TRBV6-5,NA,TRBD1,CASTYQGENTEAFF,TGTGCCAGCACCTACCAGGGGGAGAACACTGAAGCTTTCTTT
TRBJ1-1,TRBV4-1,NA,TRBD1,CASSQVQGGISGTGFTEAFF,TGCGCCAGCAGCCAAGTACAGGGGGGGATATCCGGGACAGGGTTCACTGAAGCTTTCTTT
TRBJ1-1,TRBV6-5,NA,TRBD1,CASSQDRSDEAFF,TGTGCCAGCAGCCAGGACAGGTCGGATGAAGCTTTCTTT
TRBJ1-1,TRBV29-1,NA,NA,CSVEVLEDTEAFF,TGCAGCGTTGAAGTACTTGAGGACACTGAAGCTTTCTTT
TRBJ1-2,TRBV5-1,NA,TRBD1,CASSPGTGDSYGYTF,TGCGCCAGCAGCCCGGGTACAGGGGACTCCTATGGCTACACCTTC
TRBJ2-4,TRBV2,NA,NA,CASCREGGNIQYF,TGTGCCAGCTGTCGAGAGGGGGGGAACATTCAGTACTTC
TRBJ2-3,TRBV7-2,NA,TRBD2,CASSLVLRAGGPDTQYF,TGTGCCAGCAGCTTAGTGCTAAGAGCGGGGGGGCCAGATACGCAGTATTTT
TRBJ2-5,TRBV13,NA,NA,CASSLGETVGTQYF,TGTGCCAGCAGCTTAGGCGAAACGGTCGGGACCCAGTACTTC